Following are 30 T cell receptor beta chains from one sample sequenced in a study of Ad26.COV2.S vaccination and SARS-CoV-2 variants. The repertoire was sequenced with immunoSEQ multiplex PCR; TCRdb's copy has only in-frame clones and lacks some. The data show roughly 450,000 clones, more than 80% seen once. Noted treatment: around 19 received Ad26.COV2.S at low or high dose, single or two shots; 5 received placebo; per-sample allocation not given. Day 63 after the first injection of vaccine or placebo was the sampling time. Material: peripheral blood, obtained in a trial of Ad26.COV2.S vaccine versus placebo. The source of these receptors is a person between 18 and 60 years old who received the Ad26.COV2.S COVID-19 vaccine or a placebo.

The rearrangement links TRBV6-1 to TRBJ2-2; TRBD1 might be the D (6 bases). The germline V gene encodes CDR1 MNHNS and CDR2 SASEGT. V gave up 1 base and J gave up 3 bases, with 15 bases separating them. This CDR3 contains 17 residues. CDR3 in amino acids: CASSEGDTGWYTGELFF. The CDR3 region has the DNA TGTGCCAGCAGTGAAGGAGATACAGGGTGGTACACCGGGGAGCTGTTTTTT.

About this clone: The sample contains more than one DNA sequence encoding this CDR3. Here the CDR3 DNA reads TGTGCCAGCAGTAGGACAGGTAGCAATCAGCCCCAGCATTTT. It yields the protein CASSRTGSNQPQHF. The V call is TRBV6-2 or TRBV6-3, the J call TRBJ1-5; 7 nucleotides match TRBD1. V trimming: 5 bases; J trimming: 0 bases; junction bases outside the gene matches: 1. The CDR3 is 14 amino acids. The V gene's germline CDR1 is MNHEY and CDR2 SVGEGT.

J is TRBJ2-3 and V is TRBV6-2 or TRBV6-3; perhaps TRBD2 as D (6 bases). This CDR3 region has 15 residues. V gave up 0 bases and J gave up 2 bases, with 9 bases separating them. CDR1 MNHEY and CDR2 SVGEGT come from the germline V gene. The CDR3 nucleotides read TGTGCCAGCAGTTACTCTAGCGGAGACACAGATACGCAGTATTTT. Protein sequence: CASSYSSGDTDTQYF.

The chain carries TRBV18 and TRBJ2-7, with 9 bases aligning to TRBD2. Germline V gives CDR1 KGHSH, CDR2 LQKENI. The CDR3 sequence is 16 residues long. J gave up 0 bases and V 3 bases, and 6 bases lay outside the gene matches. CDR3 nucleotide sequence: TGTGCCAGCTCACCCTATAGCGGGGGCAGCTCCTACGAGCAGTACTTC. It translates to CASSPYSGGSSYEQYF.

The chain recombines TRBV12-3 or TRBV12-4 with TRBJ2-5; D not certain. Trimming removed 6 bases at V and 1 base at J, with 9 bases between. The CDR3 is made up of 13 amino acids. CDR3 DNA sequence: TGTGCCAGCAGCCCCAGCGTCCAAGAGACCCAGTACTTC. It specifies CASSPSVQETQYF.

The gene calls are TRBV4-1 and TRBJ2-2, with D perhaps TRBD1 or TRBD2 (5 bases each). Germline assignment: CDR1 MGHRA and CDR2 YSYEKL. This CDR3 region has 16 residues. The ends were cut back, 1 base at V and 5 bases at J, with 14 bases in the middle. The CDR3 DNA reads TGCGCCAGCAGCCAAGTCATGGGACGAGTAACCGGGGAGCTGTTTTTT. It yields the protein CASSQVMGRVTGELFF.

The rearrangement links TRBV4-3 to TRBJ2-6, with D unclear. Germline CDR1 reads LGHNA; CDR2 reads YSLEER. The CDR3 totals 15 residues. V was clipped by 0 bases and J by 2 bases, with 5 bases between them. The CDR3 protein is CASSQDRPGANVLTF. DNA of the CDR3: TGCGCCAGCAGCCAAGATCGCCCTGGGGCCAACGTCCTGACTTTC.

This rearrangement joins TRBV11-3 to TRBJ2-6, with D possibly matching TRBD2 (6 bases). In germline, CDR1 is SGHNT, CDR2 YENEEA. The length of the CDR3 is 15 residues. V gave up 4 bases and J gave up 2 bases, with 9 bases separating them. The CDR3 spells CASSSTGAGANVLTF. The CDR3 nucleotides read TGTGCCAGCAGCTCGACGGGGGCTGGGGCCAACGTCCTGACTTTC.

This chain links TRBV5-1 with TRBJ1-3, with TRBD1 as a possible D gene (5 bases). CDR3 length: 13 amino acids. Trimming pared 4 bases from V and 3 bases from J, leaving 8 bases between. Germline assignment: CDR1 SGHRS and CDR2 YFSETQ. DNA for the CDR3: TGCGCCAGCAGCCTCGGGGGTGGAAACACCATATATTTT. Translating it yields CASSLGGGNTIYF. Filled out from reference TRBV5-1 and TRBJ1-3, the complete variable domain reads KAGVTQTPRYLIKTRGQQVTLSCSPISGHRSVSWYQQTPGQGLQFLFEYFSETQRNKGNFPGRFSGRQFSNSRSEMNVSTLELGDSALYLCASSLGGGNTIYFGEGSWLTVV.

The genes are TRBV5-4 and TRBJ1-3; the match to TRBD1 covers 9 bases. This CDR3 comprises 15 residues. The junction had 3 bases not matched to a gene; V was cut back by 4 bases and J by 1 base. Germline V gene lookup returns CDR1 SGHNT and CDR2 YYREEE (reference sequence). CDR3 coding DNA: TGTGCCAGCAGCGGGACAGGGATTTCTGGAAACACCATATATTTT. Translated, it gives CASSGTGISGNTIYF.

The V gene is TRBV25-1, the J gene TRBJ1-2; D is unresolved. CDR1 is MGHDK and CDR2 is SYGVNS in the germline V gene. CDR3 length: 15 residues. The V gene lost 3 bases and the J gene lost 2 bases, with 13 bases spanning the gap. CDR3 sequence (DNA): TGTGCCAGCAGTGACCCAAACGCGGGCAACTATGGCTACACCTTC. Translating gives CASSDPNAGNYGYTF.

CDR3 nucleotide sequence: TGTGCCAGCAGTCGGGCCCCTGGGATGAACACTGAAGCTTTCTTT. Translated: CASSRAPGMNTEAFF. The chain has TRBV28 and TRBJ1-1; no definite D call. Germline V gene lookup returns CDR1 MDHEN and CDR2 SYDVKM. V shed 5 bases and J shed 0 bases, with 13 bases lying between them. This CDR3 has 15 amino acids. Full variable domain (missing parts from reference TRBV28 and TRBJ1-1): DVKVTQSSRYLVKRTGEKVFLECVQDMDHENMFWYRQDPGLGLRLIYFSYDVKMKEKGDIPEGYSVSREKKERFSLILESASTNQTSMYLCASSRAPGMNTEAFFGQGTRLTVV.

The chain has TRBV6-6 and TRBJ2-7; a weak D match, TRBD1 (6 bases). V shed 7 bases and J shed 2 bases, with 15 bases lying between them. The CDR3 is 14 residues long. Germline V gene sequence: CDR1 MNHNY, CDR2 SVGAGI (reference sequence). The CDR3 is CASNYDRSTYEQYF. CDR3 nucleotide sequence: TGTGCCAGCAACTATGACAGGTCCACCTACGAGCAGTACTTC.

V usage is TRBV7-9 and J usage is TRBJ2-7, with a tentative D call TRBD2 (6 bases). The CDR3 has 14 residues. V lost 5 bases and J 6 bases, leaving 17 bases between the germline ends. Per the germline V gene, CDR1 is SEHNR and CDR2 is FQNEAQ (reference sequence). The CDR3 DNA reads TGTGCCAGCAGCGCGCAGGGAGGTAACTCCGAGCAGTACTTC. This encodes CASSAQGGNSEQYF.

This chain links TRBV7-9 with TRBJ2-7; 8 bases are shared with TRBD2. Germline loops: CDR1 SEHNR, CDR2 FQNEAQ (reference sequence). V lost 5 bases and J lost 3; bases outside the gene matches: 9. This CDR3 is 15 amino acids long. The chain's CDR3 is CASSQMGLGGYEQYF. CDR3 nucleotides: TGTGCCAGCAGCCAAATGGGACTAGGAGGCTACGAGCAGTACTTC.

This chain joins TRBV7-9 and TRBJ1-1; D not certain. V lost 3 bases and J 2 bases, leaving 7 bases between the germline ends. CDR3 length equals 13 residues. Germline CDR1 and CDR2: SEHNR and FQNEAQ (reference sequence). In DNA form, the CDR3 reads TGTGCCAGCAGCTTCAACACCAACACTGAAGCTTTCTTT. Amino acid sequence: CASSFNTNTEAFF.

V and J are TRBV28 and TRBJ2-1, with D hard to call. Germline V lookup: CDR1 MDHEN, CDR2 SYDVKM. V lost 5 bases and J lost 7, with 12 bases in between. The CDR3 covers 13 residues. The CDR3 DNA reads as TGTGCCAGCAGTACCACTGCTAGTAATGAGCAGTTCTTC. Protein product: CASSTTASNEQFF. Supplemented by reference TRBV28 and TRBJ2-1, the full variable domain reads DVKVTQSSRYLVKRTGEKVFLECVQDMDHENMFWYRQDPGLGLRLIYFSYDVKMKEKGDIPEGYSVSREKKERFSLILESASTNQTSMYLCASSTTASNEQFFGPGTRLTVL.

The chain couples TRBV6-5 to TRBJ1-1, with no clear D. Trimming removed 8 bases at V and 2 bases at J, with 12 bases between. This CDR3 has 13 amino acids. Germline CDR1 reads MNHEY; CDR2 reads SVGAGI. The chain's CDR3 is CASQLRVNTEAFF. DNA of the CDR3: TGTGCCAGCCAACTTCGGGTAAACACTGAAGCTTTCTTT.

This rearrangement joins TRBV27 to TRBJ2-1; 9 nucleotides agree with TRBD2. Germline CDR1 is MNHEY and CDR2 is SMNVEV (reference sequence). V trimming: 3 bases; J trimming: 6 bases; junction bases outside the gene matches: 3. The CDR3 extends over 14 amino acids. The CDR3 DNA reads as TGTGCCAGCAGTTTTAGCGGGAGTGGCAATGAGCAGTTCTTC. This gives the protein CASSFSGSGNEQFF.

The J gene is TRBJ2-1, the V gene TRBV10-2; D is uncertain. CDR3 size: 17 residues. Deletions cut 2 bases from V and 2 bases from J, with 16 bases between. Germline loops: CDR1 WSHSY, CDR2 SAAADI. The CDR3 sequence: CASSEEPPGFPYNEQFF. The CDR3 DNA sequence: TGCGCCAGCAGTGAGGAGCCTCCCGGGTTCCCCTACAATGAGCAGTTCTTC.

This sequence joins TRBV19 and TRBJ1-6; D unresolved. The germline V gene encodes CDR1 LNHDA and CDR2 SQIVND (reference sequence). V lost 4 bases to trimming and J lost 7 bases, with 8 bases between them. The CDR3 runs 13 residues. CDR3 amino acids: CASSRGLNSPLHF. The DNA of the CDR3 is TGTGCCAGTAGTAGGGGTTTGAATTCACCCCTCCACTTT.

This sequence joins TRBV5-1 and TRBJ2-1; D unresolved. The germline CDR1 and CDR2 sequences are SGHRS and YFSETQ. V shed 2 bases and J shed 9 bases, with 6 bases lying between them. The CDR3 runs 11 residues. The CDR3: CASSFGREQFF. The CDR3 DNA reads as TGCGCCAGCAGCTTTGGCCGTGAGCAGTTCTTC.

The V call is TRBV6-5, the J call TRBJ1-4; D perhaps matches TRBD1 (5 bases). The V end lost 5 bases, the J end lost 5 bases, and 12 bases lay between the germline ends. Germline lookup yields CDR1 MNHEY and CDR2 SVGAGI. The CDR3 extends over 14 amino acids. The CDR3 DNA sequence: TGTGCCAGCAGTCTCGGACAACGAAATGAAAAACTGTTTTTT. As protein: CASSLGQRNEKLFF.

V gene TRBV29-1 combines with J gene TRBJ1-2; possible D gene TRBD1, 6 bases. CDR1 SQVTM and CDR2 ANQGSEA come from the germline V gene. The CDR3 contains 11 residues. Deletions cut 3 bases from V and 8 bases from J, with 10 bases between. As DNA, the CDR3 is TGCAGCGTTGATAGGGGGGACGGCTACACCTTC. Protein sequence: CSVDRGDGYTF. Full variable domain (rest looked up from reference TRBV29-1 and TRBJ1-2): SAVISQKPSRDICQRGTSLTIQCQVDSQVTMMFWYRQQPGQSLTLIATANQGSEATYESGFVIDKFPISRPNLTFSTLTVSNMSPEDSSIYLCSVDRGDGYTFGSGTRLTVV.

V is TRBV5-5 and J is TRBJ1-6; the D is unclear. V lost 0 bases, J lost 4 bases, and 11 bases lay in between. The length of the CDR3 is 16 residues. The germline CDR1 and CDR2 sequences are SGHKS and YYEKEE (reference sequence). The CDR3 loop is CASSLGLGDYNSPLHF. The CDR3 nucleotides are TGTGCCAGCAGCTTGGGACTGGGCGATTATAATTCACCCCTCCACTTT.

This clone appeared a single time. This rearrangement joins TRBV28 to TRBJ2-7; the D gene could be TRBD1 or TRBD2 (5 bases each). The CDR3 is 14 residues long. Germline values: CDR1 MDHEN, CDR2 SYDVKM. Trimming took 8 bases from V and 2 from J, leaving 16 bases between them. The CDR3 reads CASGLEGIPYEQYF. In DNA, the CDR3 is TGTGCCAGCGGACTTGAGGGGATCCCCTACGAGCAGTACTTC.

The chain combines TRBV29-1 with TRBJ2-2; 9 bases fit TRBD2. In germline, CDR1 is SQVTM, CDR2 ANQGSEA. The CDR3 is 17 amino acids. Trimming removed 3 bases from V and 0 bases from J; junction bases left unmatched: 8. CDR3 protein: CSVEKTSGISNTGELFF. The CDR3 coding sequence is TGCAGCGTTGAGAAGACTAGCGGTATCTCGAACACCGGGGAGCTGTTTTTT.

The chain is built from TRBV27 and TRBJ2-3; 12 bases fit TRBD2. Germline assignment: CDR1 MNHEY and CDR2 SMNVEV (reference sequence). This CDR3 has 16 residues. With V trimmed by 1 base and J by 6 bases, 5 bases remained unmatched. CDR3 coding DNA: TGTGCCAGCAGTTTATTGTCGACTAGCGGGAGTGATACGCAGTATTTT. Protein: CASSLLSTSGSDTQYF.

This chain joins TRBV12-5 and TRBJ2-2; D not resolved. V was pared by 8 bases and J by 2 bases, with 18 bases between. This CDR3 comprises 16 residues. Germline values: CDR1 LGHNT, CDR2 FRNRAP. The CDR3 region is CASRQTGRINTGELFF. The CDR3 DNA follows: TGTGCTAGTAGGCAGACGGGTAGGATTAACACCGGGGAGCTGTTTTTT.

The chain combines TRBV18 with TRBJ2-7, with TRBD1 matching over 11 bases. Germline V lookup: CDR1 KGHSH, CDR2 LQKENI. Unmatched junction bases numbered 7, after V lost 6 bases and J lost 6 bases. The CDR3 extends over 14 amino acids. The CDR3 DNA follows: TGTGCCAGCTCGGGTGGACAGGGGGCCGGCGAGCAGTACTTC. This encodes CASSGGQGAGEQYF.